A single sample gave rise to the 24 T cell receptor beta chains below, sequenced in a study of T cells in narcolepsy. Measured with immunoSEQ multiplex PCR; TCRdb has only the in-frame clones, and not every one. The repertoire consists of over 40,000 clones, with around 88% occurring once and the leading ten covering less than 1.5%. Source material: CD45RA- memory CD4+ T cells from PBMCs. Every receptor here comes from a human donor with narcolepsy.

The chain recombines TRBV4-1 with TRBJ2-5; 7 bases are a match to TRBD1. The CDR3 has 14 residues. Germline values: CDR1 MGHRA, CDR2 YSYEKL. V gave up 4 bases and J gave up 1 base; unmatched junction bases: 3. The CDR3 is CASSRRDSQETQYF. Here the CDR3 DNA reads TGCGCCAGCAGCCGCCGGGACAGCCAAGAGACCCAGTACTTC.

The V and J genes are TRBV7-6 and TRBJ1-1; no definite D call. Trimming stripped 4 bases from V and 7 bases from J, with 13 bases between. The CDR3 totals 13 residues. Germline V gene data show CDR1 as SGHVS and CDR2 as FNYEAQ. The CDR3 protein is CASSSNAGNEAFF. The CDR3 DNA reads TGTGCCAGCAGCTCCAATGCGGGGAATGAAGCTTTCTTT.

This clone was seen more than once but under ten times. The chain couples TRBV29-1 to TRBJ1-1, with D tentatively TRBD1 (5 bases). Germline values: CDR1 SQVTM, CDR2 ANQGSEA. This CDR3 has 13 residues. The germline V and J ends were trimmed by 8 bases and 0 bases, with 13 bases remaining between them. In nucleotides, the CDR3 is TGCAGCAACACGGGGGGGATGAACACTGAAGCTTTCTTT. Translation: CSNTGGMNTEAFF.

This clone was detected once. The V and J genes are TRBV30 and TRBJ2-2, with 7 bases aligning to TRBD2. Germline assignment: CDR1 GTSNPN and CDR2 SVGIG (reference sequence). V was pared by 0 bases and J by 6 bases, with 10 bases of the junction left unmatched. The CDR3 is made up of 16 amino acids. DNA for the CDR3: TGTGCCTGGAGTGTTGGGGCGGGAGTGGGAGCCGGGGAGCTGTTTTTT. Translation: CAWSVGAGVGAGELFF. Complete variable domain (other parts from reference TRBV30 and TRBJ2-2): SQTIHQWPATLVQPVGSPLSLECTVEGTSNPNLYWYRQAAGRGLQLLFYSVGIGQISSEVPQNLSASRPQDRQFILSSKKLLLSDSGFYLCAWSVGAGVGAGELFFGEGSRLTVL.

The V gene is TRBV11-2, the J gene TRBJ1-6; D is unresolved. CDR3 size: 14 residues. Germline V gene sequence: CDR1 SGHAT, CDR2 FQNNGV. Trimming removed 4 bases from V and 6 bases from J, with 10 bases in between. The CDR3 region has the DNA TGTGCCAGCAGCTCTCCGTACGCTAATTCACCCCTCCACTTT. This codes for CASSSPYANSPLHF.

In the case of this clone: One junction end does not reproduce the germline sequence, and a read error may be involved. The rearrangement uses TRBV11-2 and TRBJ1-1; D is uncertain. Germline V CDR1 and CDR2: SGHAT, FQNNGV. The CDR3 covers 13 residues. The CDR3 nucleotides read TGTGCCGGCAGCTTCGCGGTGGGCACTGAAGCTTTCTTT. This gives the protein CAGSFAVGTEAFF.

The chain's CDR3 is CASSLASFGGELFF. The CDR3 nucleotides are TGTGCCAGCAGCTTAGCTAGCTTCGGCGGGGAGCTGTTTTTT. The chain links TRBV7-2 to TRBJ2-2; D not resolved. This CDR3 is 14 amino acids long. Trimming took off 0 bases at V and 7 bases at J, with 9 bases between the two ends. CDR1 and CDR2 from the germline V gene are SGHTA and FQGNSA.

The gene calls are TRBV5-1 and TRBJ1-2, with D uncertain. Germline V gene sequence: CDR1 SGHRS, CDR2 YFSETQ. CDR3 size: 12 residues. Trimming left V 0 bases short and J 6 bases short, with 6 bases between. The CDR3 DNA sequence: TGCGCCAGCAGCTTGGTTGGGAATGGCTACACCTTC. The encoded protein is CASSLVGNGYTF. Together with reference TRBV5-1 and TRBJ1-2, the CDR3 gives the full variable domain: KAGVTQTPRYLIKTRGQQVTLSCSPISGHRSVSWYQQTPGQGLQFLFEYFSETQRNKGNFPGRFSGRQFSNSRSEMNVSTLELGDSALYLCASSLVGNGYTFGSGTRLTVV.

V usage is TRBV27 and J usage is TRBJ2-3, with TRBD1 matching over 8 bases. Germline CDR1 MNHEY, CDR2 SMNVEV (reference sequence). The CDR3 spans 16 residues. After removal of 6 bases from V and 0 bases from J, the junction contained 8 bases not matched to a gene. As DNA, the CDR3 is TGTGCCAGCAGGTTCAGGGGGCAAGCTAGCACAGATACGCAGTATTTT. Its protein is CASRFRGQASTDTQYF.

The chain carries TRBV29-1 and TRBJ2-3, with D possibly TRBD2 on 6 matching bases. This CDR3 is 14 amino acids long. Per germline, CDR1 SQVTM and CDR2 ANQGSEA. V shed 2 bases and J shed 4 bases, with 13 bases lying between them. CDR3 in amino acids: CSVETSSLPDTQYF. Here the CDR3 DNA reads TGCAGCGTTGAAACTAGCTCATTACCAGATACGCAGTATTTT.

CDR3 loop: CASSLGQGDYGYTF. CDR3 sequence (DNA): TGCGCCAGCAGCTTGGGACAGGGCGACTATGGCTACACCTTC. V gene TRBV5-1 combines with J gene TRBJ1-2; 7 nucleotides align to TRBD1. V lost 0 bases and J lost 3; bases outside the gene matches: 2. From germline, CDR1 is SGHRS and CDR2 YFSETQ. The CDR3 consists of 14 residues.

The V and J genes are TRBV18 and TRBJ2-7; tentative D call: TRBD2 (6 bases). V dropped 0 bases and J dropped 6 bases, with 15 bases sitting between them. Germline V lookup: CDR1 KGHSH, CDR2 LQKENI. This CDR3 has 15 amino acids. This CDR3 is CASSPPNYAGSEQYF. In DNA form, the CDR3 reads TGTGCCAGCTCACCACCGAATTATGCGGGGTCCGAGCAGTACTTC. Complete variable domain (other parts from reference TRBV18 and TRBJ2-7): NAGVMQNPRHLVRRRGQEARLRCSPMKGHSHVYWYRQLPEEGLKFMVYLQKENIIDESGMPKERFSAEFPKEGPSILRIQQVVRGDSAAYFCASSPPNYAGSEQYFGPGTRLTVT.

The chain carries TRBV4-2 and TRBJ2-1; 13 bases are a match to TRBD2. Trimming removed 2 bases from V and 0 bases from J; junction bases left unmatched: 10. CDR1 is LGHNA and CDR2 is YNFKEQ in the germline V gene. The CDR3 sequence is 20 residues long. The CDR3 region is CASSQQSGLAGTSSYNEQFF. The CDR3 nucleotides read TGTGCCAGCAGCCAACAATCGGGACTAGCGGGAACGAGCTCCTACAATGAGCAGTTCTTC.

This chain joins TRBV11-2 and TRBJ1-3; the D is unclear. Germline CDR1 and CDR2: SGHAT and FQNNGV. The CDR3 consists of 16 residues. V lost 5 bases and J 0 bases, leaving 14 bases between the germline ends. The CDR3 nucleotides are TGTGCCAGCAGCCGGCGGGATTTTTACTCTGGAAACACCATATATTTT. Amino acid sequence: CASSRRDFYSGNTIYF.

The chain links TRBV30 to TRBJ2-3; D is unclear. V was cut by 5 bases and J by 4 bases, with 13 bases left in between. There are 13 residues in the CDR3. In germline, CDR1 is GTSNPN, CDR2 SVGIG (reference sequence). As DNA, the CDR3 is TGTGCCTGGCGGCCTGGCGCGGCAGATACGCAGTATTTT. The encoded protein is CAWRPGAADTQYF.

This chain's CDR3 is CASSSPLGQGRTGELFF. The CDR3 coding sequence is TGTGCCAGCTCATCCCCCCTCGGACAGGGGCGTACCGGGGAGCTGTTTTTT. The chain carries TRBV18 and TRBJ2-2; 9 nucleotides agree with TRBD1. This CDR3 contains 17 residues. CDR1 KGHSH and CDR2 LQKENI come from the germline V gene. Trimming took 5 bases from V and 5 from J; bases not matched to a gene: 12.

J is TRBJ1-2 and V is TRBV7-8; D ambiguous. Germline V gene sequence: CDR1 SGHVS, CDR2 FQNEAQ. The germline V and J ends were trimmed by 2 bases and 0 bases, with 10 bases remaining between them. This CDR3 is built from 15 residues. The CDR3 coding sequence is TGTGCCAGCAGCTTAATAGTTGGAGCTAACTATGGCTACACCTTC. Its protein is CASSLIVGANYGYTF.

The chain is built from TRBV5-6 and TRBJ2-2, with 13 bases identical to TRBD2. This CDR3 region has 17 residues. Germline CDR1 reads SGHDT; CDR2 reads YYEEEE. V was pared by 3 bases and J by 4 bases, with 6 bases of the junction left unmatched. The CDR3: CASSWGLAGTGTGELFF. CDR3 DNA: TGTGCCAGCAGCTGGGGACTAGCGGGAACGGGCACCGGGGAGCTGTTTTTT.

The chain has TRBV28 and TRBJ2-2; no clear D gene. Germline V gene sequence: CDR1 MDHEN, CDR2 SYDVKM. This CDR3 region has 13 residues. V was cut by 8 bases and J by 0 bases, with 7 bases left in between. The CDR3 sequence is CASYSTNTGELFF. In DNA, the CDR3 is TGTGCCAGCTACAGTACGAACACCGGGGAGCTGTTTTTT.

The chain links TRBV18 to TRBJ2-7; D perhaps matches TRBD2 (5 bases). Trimming cost V 3 bases and J 5 bases, with 17 bases left between them. The germline gives CDR1 KGHSH, CDR2 LQKENI. The CDR3 runs to 15 residues. CDR3 sequence (DNA): TGTGCCAGCTCACCGATTCATGGAGGTCTCGACGAGCAGTACTTC. It is translated as CASSPIHGGLDEQYF.

The chain links TRBV4-3 to TRBJ2-3, with a weak D call TRBD1 (5 bases). Trimming left V 0 bases short and J 2 bases short, with 9 bases between. CDR1 is LGHNA and CDR2 is YSLEER in the germline V gene. The CDR3 has 15 amino acids. In nucleotides, the CDR3 is TGCGCCAGCAGCCAAGAAGGGGTCTACACAGATACGCAGTATTTT. Its protein is CASSQEGVYTDTQYF.

The rearrangement links TRBV15 to TRBJ2-7, with TRBD2 matching 10 bases. This CDR3 comprises 19 residues. Per the germline V gene, CDR1 is LNHNV and CDR2 is YYDKDF (reference sequence). V lost 1 base and J lost 5; bases outside the gene matches: 17. CDR3 amino acids: CATSRVESWLAGEDDEQYF. CDR3 DNA sequence: TGTGCCACCAGCAGAGTAGAATCTTGGCTAGCGGGGGAAGATGACGAGCAGTACTTC.

This clone occurred once. This sequence joins TRBV7-2 and TRBJ2-3; perhaps TRBD2 as D (6 bases). Germline V lookup: CDR1 SGHTA, CDR2 FQGNSA. The CDR3 has 16 amino acids. Trimming removed 1 base from V and 5 bases from J, with 16 bases in between. Here the CDR3 reads CASSLGVSGFIDTQYF. The CDR3, as DNA: TGTGCCAGCAGCTTAGGGGTTAGCGGATTCATAGATACGCAGTATTTT.

This chain connects TRBV2 to TRBJ1-6, with 9 nucleotides matching TRBD1. Trimming removed 6 bases from V and 14 bases from J; junction bases left unmatched: 8. Germline V gene sequence: CDR1 SNHLY, CDR2 FYNNEI. The CDR3 length is 13 residues. CDR3 in amino acids: CASRQGAVESLHF. The CDR3 DNA reads as TGTGCCAGCAGACAGGGGGCGGTTGAATCCCTCCACTTT.